This TCR beta chain was sequenced for a study of glioma-infiltrating T cells after dendritic cell vaccination. Study outcomes and limitations: Longer survival after dendritic cell vaccination followed higher pretreatment TIL content.

As concerns this clone: Its antigen remains unidentified.

The CDR3 is 14 amino acids. Germline loops: CDR1 SGDLS, CDR2 YYNGEE. The V end was cut by 0 bases, the J end by 7 bases, with 12 bases between. Sample time point: after dendritic cell vaccination, including at tumor progression/relapse. Before vaccination, two weeks after the third vaccination, and at progression, PBMC were collected. Up to 2 ug genomic DNA was used for TCRB CDR3 amplification. TCRdb's table, derived via immunoSEQ multiplex PCR, lists solely in-frame clones and lacks some. The sample has approximately 60,000 clones; 86% are singletons. This specimen was blood, taken after dendritic cell vaccination. The chain uses TRBV9 and TRBJ2-3, with D tentatively TRBD1 (6 bases). This TCR was sampled from a human donor with glioblastoma. The CDR3 DNA reads as TGTGCCAGCAGCGTAGAAGCAGGGGCGCATACGCAGTATTTT. Translating it yields CASSVEAGAHTQYF.